This T cell receptor (beta chain) derives from a study of shared clonotypes between healthy human individuals. The table came from immunoSEQ multiplex PCR; TCRdb's copy has only in-frame clones and leaves some out. The table shows about 2,500,000 clones, with 85% to 95% occurring only once. V dropped 5 bases and J dropped 4 bases, with 20 bases sitting between them. Germline CDR1 is SGHTA and CDR2 is FQGNSA. The CDR3 has 16 residues. This TCR was sampled from a man aged 18 to 29 in good health. This rearrangement joins TRBV7-2 to TRBJ2-5; D assignment may be TRBD1 or TRBD2 (6 bases each). Sequenced material: naive CD4+ T cells sorted from blood. As for subset: CD45RA+ positively selected. The CDR3 DNA sequence: TGTGCCAGCAGCAGGGTGGGGGGCACGGTCGGAGAGACCCAGTACTTC. Residues: CASSRVGGTVGETQYF.